The present T cell receptor (beta chain) was sequenced within a study of T cell responses to AZD1222 COVID-19 vaccine. Data came from immunoSEQ multiplex PCR; TCRdb stores just in-frame clones and leaves some out. The table has some 120,000 clones, 88% seen once. V was trimmed by 7 bases and J by 4 bases, leaving 13 bases between them. This CDR3 contains 13 residues. CDR1 and CDR2 (germline): LNHDA, SQIVND (reference sequence). The sequence came from an adult in good health. The chain links TRBV19 to TRBJ1-2; a weak D match, TRBD1 (6 bases). The sequenced sample was peripheral blood, obtained on day 0 of AZD1222 vaccination. CDR3 loop: CASIRQAGYGYTF. CDR3 bases: TGTGCCAGTATACGACAGGCCGGCTATGGCTACACCTTC. Looking up the rest from reference TRBV19 and TRBJ1-2 gives the full variable domain: DGGITQSPKYLFRKEGQNVTLSCEQNLNHDAMYWYRQDPGQGLRLIYYSQIVNDFQKGDIAEGYSVSREKKESFPLTVTSAQKNPTAFYLCASIRQAGYGYTFGSGTRLTVV.